These 27 T cell receptor beta chains were all obtained from the same sample, sequenced in a study of T cells in Graves' hyperthyroidism and ophthalmopathy. Researchers took RNA transcripts and amplified the TCR beta CDR3 regions from them. RT-PCR in the first round (using the HTBI primer set) targeted the TCR CDR3. TCRdb re-derived calls from the multiplex PCR reads in MiXCR, one entry per CDR3 protein. Altogether hundreds of thousands of distinct CDR3 sequences are present, about 38% being singletons, with the ten largest covering 8% to 9%. Sequencing was done on a sample of blood. These receptor sequences come from a man younger than 35 with Graves' hyperthyroidism.

The V and J genes are TRBV7-3 and TRBJ2-5; TRBD1 or TRBD2 may be the D gene (6 bases each). CDR1 and CDR2 from the germline V gene are SGHTA and FQGTGA. This CDR3 has 13 amino acids. V was cut by 8 bases and J by 5 bases, with 15 bases left in between. The chain's CDR3 is CASALRGDETQYF. The CDR3 DNA sequence: TGTGCCAGCGCGCTGAGGGGGGATGAGACCCAGTACTTC.

The chain is built from TRBV25-1 and TRBJ2-5; the match to TRBD1 covers 10 bases. The CDR3 totals 16 residues. Germline V gene sequence: CDR1 MGHDK, CDR2 SYGVNS. V lost 8 bases, J lost 5 bases, and 14 bases stayed unmatched. The CDR3 reads CASLISGTGVRETQYF. The CDR3 coding sequence is TGTGCCAGCTTGATTTCCGGGACAGGGGTAAGGGAGACCCAGTACTTC.

This clonotype was counted many times. V is TRBV15 and J is TRBJ1-2, with 7 bases fitting TRBD1. CDR1 is LNHNV, CDR2 YYDKDF, per germline (reference sequence). The CDR3 covers 13 residues. Trimming took 3 bases from V and 5 from J; bases not matched to a gene: 3. CDR3 DNA sequence: TGTGCCACCAGCAGCGGGACAGATTATGGCTACACCTTC. Protein sequence: CATSSGTDYGYTF. Looking up the rest from reference TRBV15 and TRBJ1-2 gives the full variable domain: DAMVIQNPRYQVTQFGKPVTLSCSQTLNHNVMYWYQQKSSQAPKLLFHYYDKDFNNEADTPDNFQSRRPNTSFCFLDIRSPGLGDTAMYLCATSSGTDYGYTFGSGTRLTVV.

This clonotype was observed a handful of times. The J gene is TRBJ1-1, the V gene TRBV6-1; D ambiguous. The CDR3 runs 14 residues. The V end was cut by 4 bases, the J end by 1 base, with 10 bases between. CDR1 MNHNS and CDR2 SASEGT come from the germline V gene. This CDR3 reads CASSASWGNTEAFF. In DNA, the CDR3 is TGTGCCAGCAGTGCGAGTTGGGGGAACACTGAAGCTTTCTTT.

This clonotype was counted at least ten times. J is TRBJ1-6 and V is TRBV10-3, with D maybe TRBD1 (6 bases). V was shortened by 0 bases and J by 3 bases, with 9 bases between the two germline ends. The CDR3 loop spans 16 amino acids. CDR1 is ENHRY and CDR2 is SYGVKD in the germline V gene. CDR3 nucleotides: TGTGCCATCAGTGAGTCGGGAGGGGGCTATAATTCACCCCTCCACTTT. Amino acid sequence: CAISESGGGYNSPLHF.

The genes are TRBV9 and TRBJ2-5; 11 nucleotides agree with TRBD2. The length of the CDR3 is 15 residues. Trimming took 4 bases from V and 4 from J; bases not matched to a gene: 6. Germline CDR1 and CDR2: SGDLS and YYNGEE. The CDR3 DNA is TGTGCCAGCAGCCTTAGCGGGGGGGCCTTAGAGACCCAGTACTTC. Translating gives CASSLSGGALETQYF.

The table lists this clonotype with many counts. The chain joins TRBV9 to TRBJ2-7, with TRBD2 matching over 10 bases. The CDR3 extends over 14 amino acids. V trimming: 4 bases; J trimming: 5 bases; junction bases outside the gene matches: 6. Germline V gene sequence: CDR1 SGDLS, CDR2 YYNGEE. This CDR3 reads CASSPRGTSDEQYF. The CDR3 DNA follows: TGTGCCAGCAGCCCTCGCGGGACTAGCGACGAGCAGTACTTC.

The CDR3 reads CASRTSGPQETQYF. CDR3 DNA: TGTGCCAGCAGGACTAGCGGGCCCCAAGAGACCCAGTACTTC. V and J are TRBV6-1 and TRBJ2-5; 10 bases match TRBD2. Germline lookup yields CDR1 MNHNS and CDR2 SASEGT. V gave up 6 bases and J gave up 1 base; unmatched junction bases: 2. The CDR3 contains 14 residues.

As regards this clonotype: Possible read error: a much larger clone is one base away. The chain combines TRBV20-1 with TRBJ1-1, with D perhaps TRBD1 (5 bases). Germline CDR1 DFQATT, CDR2 SNEGSKA (reference sequence). There are 14 residues in the CDR3. Trimming cost V 1 base and J 4 bases, with 13 bases left between them. The CDR3 loop reads CSARAPGRATEAFF. As DNA, the CDR3 is TGCAGTGCTAGAGCTCCAGGGCGGGCCACTGAAGCTTTCTTT.

This clonotype was picked up a small number of times. This chain links TRBV20-1 with TRBJ2-7; possible D gene TRBD1, 6 bases. This CDR3 has 14 residues. Trimming took 5 bases from V and 0 from J, leaving 14 bases between them. Germline V gene lookup returns CDR1 DFQATT and CDR2 SNEGSKA (reference sequence). In nucleotides, the CDR3 is TGCAGTGCTGGAGGTCACAGGGACTCCTACGAGCAGTACTTC. Translation: CSAGGHRDSYEQYF.

This clonotype was observed at least ten times. The chain combines TRBV20-1 with TRBJ1-1, with TRBD1 matching over 8 bases. Germline V gives CDR1 DFQATT, CDR2 SNEGSKA (reference sequence). The CDR3 extends over 13 amino acids. V lost 8 bases and J lost 0; bases outside the gene matches: 5. For the CDR3, the DNA is TGCAGTTCGACAGGGGTCGTGAACACTGAAGCTTTCTTT. Protein sequence: CSSTGVVNTEAFF.

This clonotype was counted at least ten times. The junction shows a germline mismatch at one end, possibly a read error. The rearrangement uses TRBV7-7 and TRBJ1-1; D remains unclear. Germline lookup yields CDR1 SSHAT and CDR2 FNYEAQ (reference sequence). This CDR3 has 13 amino acids. The CDR3 region is CASSRDWNTEAFF. CDR3 bases: TGTGCTAGCAGCCGAGACTGGAACACTGAAGCTTTCTTT.

Of note for this clonotype: Because the CDR3's place on the DNA is in doubt, the DNA is left out and the CDR3 is given as listed by TCRdb. The V gene is TRBV20-1, the J gene TRBJ1-2; the table's TRBD1 call for D was not verified on the DNA. Per the germline V gene, CDR1 is DFQATT and CDR2 is SNEGSKA (reference sequence). The CDR3 spans 11 residues, counting both ends. The CDR3: CSAGGPYGCTF.

This clonotype showed up many times. The chain joins TRBV9 to TRBJ2-3; no clear D gene. Germline CDR1 is SGDLS and CDR2 is YYNGEE. Trimming shortened V by 0 bases and J by 2 bases, and 7 bases separated the two germline ends. The CDR3 has 14 residues. The CDR3 loop is CASSVAGSTDTQYF. CDR3 nucleotide sequence: TGTGCCAGCAGCGTAGCTGGATCCACAGATACGCAGTATTTT.

Many counts were recorded for this clonotype. The chain carries TRBV20-1 and TRBJ2-5; 8 bases agree with TRBD1. From germline, CDR1 is DFQATT and CDR2 SNEGSKA (reference sequence). With 3 bases clipped from V and 5 bases from J, the junction kept 11 bases outside the gene matches. There are 15 residues in the CDR3. CDR3 residues: CSASTGTGYGETQYF. The CDR3 DNA is TGCAGTGCTAGTACCGGGACAGGCTACGGGGAGACCCAGTACTTC.

This clonotype was seen only a few times. The V gene is TRBV5-8, the J gene TRBJ1-2; D remains ambiguous. The CDR3 is 14 residues long. CDR1 and CDR2 from the germline V gene are SGHTS and YDEGEE. Trimming stripped 3 bases from V and 1 base from J, with 10 bases between. This CDR3 is CASSSRRSNYGYTF. The CDR3 DNA is TGTGCCAGCAGCTCCCGACGGAGTAACTATGGCTACACCTTC.

The chain has TRBV20-1 and TRBJ2-2; no clear D gene. The V gene's germline CDR1 is DFQATT and CDR2 SNEGSKA (reference sequence). V dropped 2 bases and J dropped 7 bases, with 17 bases sitting between them. The CDR3 is made up of 15 amino acids. DNA for the CDR3: TGCAGTGCTAGACCTCGAGTGAGACTGCGCGGGGAGCTGTTTTTT. Amino acid sequence: CSARPRVRLRGELFF.

This clonotype was seen many times. This chain uses TRBV9 with TRBJ1-5; TRBD1 aligns across 7 bases. This CDR3 region has 14 residues. Germline V lookup: CDR1 SGDLS, CDR2 YYNGEE. Trimming took 3 bases from V and 3 from J; bases not matched to a gene: 3. CDR3 nucleotides: TGTGCCAGCAGCGGAGGACAGGCCAATCAGCCCCAGCATTTT. Its protein is CASSGGQANQPQHF.

This clonotype was seen repeatedly, ten times or more. The gene calls are TRBV7-6 and TRBJ2-5; 7 positions agree with TRBD2. Germline CDR1 reads SGHVS; CDR2 reads FNYEAQ. V trimming: 8 bases; J trimming: 5 bases; junction bases outside the gene matches: 11. The CDR3 has 14 residues. The CDR3: CASGPGGGRETQYF. The CDR3, as DNA: TGTGCCAGCGGACCAGGCGGGGGACGGGAGACCCAGTACTTC.

The rearrangement joins TRBV7-9 to TRBJ2-5; D tentatively fits TRBD1 or TRBD2 (6 bases each). Between the trimmed V and J ends, which lost 2 bases and 4 bases, there was a span of 11 bases. Germline CDR1 is SEHNR and CDR2 is FQNEAQ (reference sequence). The CDR3 length is 14 residues. CDR3 region: CASSLSRGGETQYF. In nucleotides, the CDR3 is TGTGCCAGCAGCTTAAGCAGGGGAGGAGAGACCCAGTACTTC.

In this sample, this clonotype turned up many times. The chain joins TRBV7-9 to TRBJ1-4; D gene ambiguous. CDR3 length equals 15 residues. Trimming removed 1 base at V and 7 bases at J, with 13 bases between. Germline CDR1 SEHNR, CDR2 FQNEAQ (reference sequence). The CDR3 DNA reads TGTGCCAGCAGCTTAGATCCGGGTGCGGGTGAAAAACTGTTTTTT. Residues: CASSLDPGAGEKLFF. Filled out from reference TRBV7-9 and TRBJ1-4, the complete variable domain reads DTGVSQNPRHKITKRGQNVTFRCDPISEHNRLYWYRQTLGQGPEFLTYFQNEAQLEKSRLLSDRFSAERPKGSFSTLEIQRTEQGDSAMYLCASSLDPGAGEKLFFGSGTQLSVL.

V is TRBV20-1 and J is TRBJ1-4, with D perhaps TRBD1 (5 bases). The CDR3 runs 13 residues. V was shortened by 5 bases and J by 8 bases, with 15 bases between the two germline ends. From germline, CDR1 is DFQATT and CDR2 SNEGSKA (reference sequence). CDR3 coding DNA: TGCAGTGCTCCGCAGGGTTCGGGAGAAAAACTGTTTTTT. Translation gives CSAPQGSGEKLFF.

The rearrangement uses TRBV6-1 and TRBJ1-1, with D maybe TRBD1 (5 bases). The length of the CDR3 is 16 residues. The germline V gene has CDR1 MNHNS and CDR2 SASEGT. The V gene lost 5 bases and the J gene lost 1 base, with 17 bases spanning the gap. CDR3 sequence reads: CASSSARGRTNTEAFF. CDR3 coding DNA: TGTGCCAGCAGTTCCGCTCGGGGACGGACGAACACTGAAGCTTTCTTT.

CDR3 in amino acids: CSARDASSASYYEQYF. The CDR3 DNA reads as TGCAGTGCTAGAGATGCATCTAGCGCCTCTTACTACGAGCAGTACTTC. The J gene is TRBJ2-7, the V gene TRBV20-1; maybe TRBD2 (6 bases). Trimming removed 0 bases at V and 3 bases at J, with 18 bases between. The CDR3 has 16 residues. Germline lookup yields CDR1 DFQATT and CDR2 SNEGSKA (reference sequence).

The chain is built from TRBV10-3 and TRBJ1-6; TRBD1 matches at 10 bases. The trim removed 10 bases at V and 10 bases at J, leaving 10 bases unmatched. The CDR3 contains 14 residues. The germline CDR1 and CDR2 sequences are ENHRY and SYGVKD. Here the CDR3 DNA reads TGTGCCACCGGGACAGGGGTAGGAGGATCACCCCTCCACTTT. Its translation is CATGTGVGGSPLHF.

The genes are TRBV11-2 and TRBJ2-5; 12 nucleotides match TRBD2. CDR1 and CDR2 from the germline V gene are SGHAT and FQNNGV. The CDR3 spans 16 residues. The ends lost 5 bases at V and 4 bases at J; junction bases unmatched: 8. The CDR3 nucleotides are TGTGCCAGCAGCCCCACCGGGGGACTAGCGGGAGAGACCCAGTACTTC. It encodes CASSPTGGLAGETQYF.

This clonotype was seen more than once but under ten times. The V gene is TRBV2, the J gene TRBJ1-5; TRBD1 aligns across 7 bases. V trimming: 7 bases; J trimming: 2 bases; junction bases outside the gene matches: 8. CDR3 length equals 15 residues. The V gene's germline CDR1 is SNHLY and CDR2 FYNNEI. DNA of the CDR3: TGTGCCAGCAAACGCCTTCAGGGGGGCAATCAGCCCCAGCATTTT. Its protein is CASKRLQGGNQPQHF.